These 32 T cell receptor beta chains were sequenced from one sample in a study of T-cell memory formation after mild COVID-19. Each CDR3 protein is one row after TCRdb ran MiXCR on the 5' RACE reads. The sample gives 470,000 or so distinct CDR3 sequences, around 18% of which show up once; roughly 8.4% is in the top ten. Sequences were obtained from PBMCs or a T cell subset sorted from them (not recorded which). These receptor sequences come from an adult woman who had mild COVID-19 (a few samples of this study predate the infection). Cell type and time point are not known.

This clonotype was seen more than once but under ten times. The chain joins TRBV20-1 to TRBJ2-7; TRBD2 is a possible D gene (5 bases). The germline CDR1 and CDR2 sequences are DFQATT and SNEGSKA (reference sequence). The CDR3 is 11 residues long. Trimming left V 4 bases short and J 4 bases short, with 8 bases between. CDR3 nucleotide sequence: TGCAGTGCTAAAACTAGTTACGAGCAGTACTTC. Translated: CSAKTSYEQYF.

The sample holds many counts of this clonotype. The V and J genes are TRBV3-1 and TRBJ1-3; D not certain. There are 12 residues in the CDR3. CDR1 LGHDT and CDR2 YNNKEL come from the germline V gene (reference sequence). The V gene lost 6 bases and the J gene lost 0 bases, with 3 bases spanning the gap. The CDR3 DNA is TGTGCCAGCAGTCCCTCTGGAAACACCATATATTTT. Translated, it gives CASSPSGNTIYF.

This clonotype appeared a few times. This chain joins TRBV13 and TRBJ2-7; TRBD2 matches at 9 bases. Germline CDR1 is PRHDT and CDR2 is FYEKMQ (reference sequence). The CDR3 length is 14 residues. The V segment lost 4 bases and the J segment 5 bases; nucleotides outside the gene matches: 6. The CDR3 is CASSSGLAAHEQYF. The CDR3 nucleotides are TGTGCCAGCAGCTCGGGACTAGCAGCCCACGAGCAGTACTTC.

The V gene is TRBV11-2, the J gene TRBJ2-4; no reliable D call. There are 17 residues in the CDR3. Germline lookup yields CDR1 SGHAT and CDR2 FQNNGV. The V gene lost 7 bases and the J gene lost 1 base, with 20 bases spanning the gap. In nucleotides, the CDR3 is TGTGCCAGCACCTTGTTGGGTCCAAGTGTGGCCAAAAACATTCAGTACTTC. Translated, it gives CASTLLGPSVAKNIQYF. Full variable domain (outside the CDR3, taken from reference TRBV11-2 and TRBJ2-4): EAGVAQSPRYKIIEKRQSVAFWCNPISGHATLYWYQQILGQGPKLLIQFQNNGVVDDSQLPKDRFSAERLKGVDSTLKIQPAKLEDSAVYLCASTLLGPSVAKNIQYFGAGTRLSVL.

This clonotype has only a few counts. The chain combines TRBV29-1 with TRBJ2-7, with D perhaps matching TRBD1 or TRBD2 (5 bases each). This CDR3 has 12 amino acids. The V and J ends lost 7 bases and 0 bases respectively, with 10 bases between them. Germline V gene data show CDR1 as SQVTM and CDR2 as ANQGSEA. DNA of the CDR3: TGCAGCGCCCGGGACGCCTCCTACGAGCAGTACTTC. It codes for CSARDASYEQYF.

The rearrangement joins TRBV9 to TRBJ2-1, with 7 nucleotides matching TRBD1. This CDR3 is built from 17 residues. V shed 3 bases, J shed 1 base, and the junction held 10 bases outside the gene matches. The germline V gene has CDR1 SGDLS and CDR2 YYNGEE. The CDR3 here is CASSATLGQASYNEQFF. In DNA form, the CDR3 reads TGTGCCAGCAGCGCCACCCTCGGACAGGCTTCCTACAATGAGCAGTTCTTC.

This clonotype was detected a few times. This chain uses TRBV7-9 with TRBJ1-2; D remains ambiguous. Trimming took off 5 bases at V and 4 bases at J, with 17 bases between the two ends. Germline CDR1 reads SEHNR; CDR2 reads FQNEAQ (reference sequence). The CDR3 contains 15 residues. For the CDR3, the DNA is TGTGCCAGCAGCCACGGTTTGGGAGATTTCTATGGCTACACCTTC. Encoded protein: CASSHGLGDFYGYTF.

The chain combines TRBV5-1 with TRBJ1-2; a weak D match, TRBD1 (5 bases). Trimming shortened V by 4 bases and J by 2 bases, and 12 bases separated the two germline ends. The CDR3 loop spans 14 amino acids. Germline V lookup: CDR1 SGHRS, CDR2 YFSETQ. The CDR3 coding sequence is TGCGCCAGCAGCCCCTCACAGGCCAACTATGGCTACACCTTC. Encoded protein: CASSPSQANYGYTF. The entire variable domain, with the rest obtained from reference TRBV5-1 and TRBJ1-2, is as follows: KAGVTQTPRYLIKTRGQQVTLSCSPISGHRSVSWYQQTPGQGLQFLFEYFSETQRNKGNFPGRFSGRQFSNSRSEMNVSTLELGDSALYLCASSPSQANYGYTFGSGTRLTVV.

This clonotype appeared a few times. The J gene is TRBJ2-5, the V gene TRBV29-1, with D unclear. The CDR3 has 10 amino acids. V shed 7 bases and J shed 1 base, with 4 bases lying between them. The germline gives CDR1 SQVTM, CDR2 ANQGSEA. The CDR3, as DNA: TGCAGCGCAGGCCAAGAGACCCAGTACTTC. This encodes CSAGQETQYF.

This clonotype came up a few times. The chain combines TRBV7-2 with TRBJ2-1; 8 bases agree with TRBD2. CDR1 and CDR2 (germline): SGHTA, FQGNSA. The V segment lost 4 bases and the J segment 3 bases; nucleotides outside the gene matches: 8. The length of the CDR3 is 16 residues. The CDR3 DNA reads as TGTGCCAGCAGCTGGGGGGGCGGGAGGTACTACAATGAGCAGTTCTTC. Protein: CASSWGGGRYYNEQFF.

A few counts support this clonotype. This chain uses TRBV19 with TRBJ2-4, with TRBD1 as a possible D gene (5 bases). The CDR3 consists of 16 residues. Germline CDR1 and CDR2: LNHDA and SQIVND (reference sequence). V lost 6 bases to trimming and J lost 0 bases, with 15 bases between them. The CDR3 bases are TGTGCCAGTAGCCCAACATCTACAGGAGCCAAAAACATTCAGTACTTC. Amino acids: CASSPTSTGAKNIQYF.

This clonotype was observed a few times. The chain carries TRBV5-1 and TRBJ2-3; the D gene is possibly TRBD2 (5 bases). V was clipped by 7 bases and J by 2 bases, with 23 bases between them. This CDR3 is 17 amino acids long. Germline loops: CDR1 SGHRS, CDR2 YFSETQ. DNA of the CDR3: TGCGCCAGCTCAGAGCTTTTGGGAGCCTATTTCACAGATACGCAGTATTTT. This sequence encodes CASSELLGAYFTDTQYF.

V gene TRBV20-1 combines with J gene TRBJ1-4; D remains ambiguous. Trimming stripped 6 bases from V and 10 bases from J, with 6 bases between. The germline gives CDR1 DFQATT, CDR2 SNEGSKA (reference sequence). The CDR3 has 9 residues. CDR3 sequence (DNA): TGCAGTGCCCACCTAAAACTGTTTTTT. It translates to CSAHLKLFF.

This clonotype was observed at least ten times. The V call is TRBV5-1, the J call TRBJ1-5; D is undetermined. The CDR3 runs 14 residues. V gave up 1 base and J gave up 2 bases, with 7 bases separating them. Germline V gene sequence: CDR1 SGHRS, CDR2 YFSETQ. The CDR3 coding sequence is TGCGCCAGCAGCTTGAGTCCCGGCAATCAGCCCCAGCATTTT. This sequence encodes CASSLSPGNQPQHF.

CDR3 in DNA: TGCGCCAGCAGTCCATCCCCCGGGACGGCCCGCTATGGCTACACCTTC. Protein: CASSPSPGTARYGYTF. The chain carries TRBV5-1 and TRBJ1-2, with TRBD1 as a possible D gene (5 bases). The CDR3 runs to 16 residues. V shed 5 bases and J shed 4 bases, with 21 bases lying between them. The germline gives CDR1 SGHRS, CDR2 YFSETQ.

The CDR3 sequence is CASSQGPYTGELFF. The CDR3 region has the DNA TGTGCCAGCAGCCAGGGCCCCTACACCGGGGAGCTGTTTTTT. The V gene is TRBV3-1, the J gene TRBJ2-2; D unclear. The V end was cut by 3 bases, the J end by 3 bases, with 8 bases between. The V gene's germline CDR1 is LGHDT and CDR2 YNNKEL (reference sequence). CDR3 length: 14 amino acids.

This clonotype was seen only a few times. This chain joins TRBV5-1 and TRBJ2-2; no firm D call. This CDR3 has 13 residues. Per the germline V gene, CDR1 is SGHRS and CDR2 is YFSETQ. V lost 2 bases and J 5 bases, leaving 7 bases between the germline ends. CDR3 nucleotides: TGCGCCAGCAGCTTCCTTCTAACCGGGGAGCTGTTTTTT. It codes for CASSFLLTGELFF.

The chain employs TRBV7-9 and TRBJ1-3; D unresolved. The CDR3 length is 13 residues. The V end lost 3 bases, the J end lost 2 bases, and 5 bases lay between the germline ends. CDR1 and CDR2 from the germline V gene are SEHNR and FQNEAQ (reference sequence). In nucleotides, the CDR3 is TGTGCCAGCAGCTTTTCTACTGGAAACACCATATATTTT. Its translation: CASSFSTGNTIYF.

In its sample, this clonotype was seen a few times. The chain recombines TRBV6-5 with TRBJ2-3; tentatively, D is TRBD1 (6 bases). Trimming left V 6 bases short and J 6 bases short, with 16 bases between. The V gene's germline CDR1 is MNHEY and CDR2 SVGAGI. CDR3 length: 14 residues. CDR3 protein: CASSQGHNSDTQYF. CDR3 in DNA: TGTGCCAGCAGCCAGGGACATAACTCCGATACGCAGTATTTT.

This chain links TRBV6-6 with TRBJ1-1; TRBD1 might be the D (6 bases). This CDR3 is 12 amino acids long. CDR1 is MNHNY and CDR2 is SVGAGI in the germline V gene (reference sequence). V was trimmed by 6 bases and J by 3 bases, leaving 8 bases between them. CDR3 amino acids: CASSRTDTEAFF. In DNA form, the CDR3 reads TGTGCCAGCAGCAGGACAGACACTGAAGCTTTCTTT.

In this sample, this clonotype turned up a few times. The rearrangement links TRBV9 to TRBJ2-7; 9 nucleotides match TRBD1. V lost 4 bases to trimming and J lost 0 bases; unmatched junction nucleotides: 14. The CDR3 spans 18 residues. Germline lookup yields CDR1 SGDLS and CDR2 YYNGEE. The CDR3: CASSPQAGTGIGSYEQYF. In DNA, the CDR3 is TGTGCCAGCAGCCCTCAGGCGGGGACAGGGATAGGCTCCTACGAGCAGTACTTC. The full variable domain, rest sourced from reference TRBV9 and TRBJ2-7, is DSGVTQTPKHLITATGQRVTLRCSPRSGDLSVYWYQQSLDQGLQFLIQYYNGEERAKGNILERFSAQQFPDLHSELNLSSLELGDSALYFCASSPQAGTGIGSYEQYFGPGTRLTVT.

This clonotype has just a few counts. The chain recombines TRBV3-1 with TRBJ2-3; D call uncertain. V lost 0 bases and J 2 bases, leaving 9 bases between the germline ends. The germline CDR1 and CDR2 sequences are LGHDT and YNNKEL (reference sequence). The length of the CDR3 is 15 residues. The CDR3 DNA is TGTGCCAGCAGCCAAGAACGACTGAACACAGATACGCAGTATTTT. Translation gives CASSQERLNTDTQYF.

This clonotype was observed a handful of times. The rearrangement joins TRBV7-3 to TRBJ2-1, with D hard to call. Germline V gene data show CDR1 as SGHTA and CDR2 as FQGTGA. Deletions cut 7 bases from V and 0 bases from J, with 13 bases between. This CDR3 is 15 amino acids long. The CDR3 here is CASTPGPSSYNEQFF. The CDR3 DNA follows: TGTGCCAGCACCCCCGGCCCTAGCTCCTACAATGAGCAGTTCTTC.

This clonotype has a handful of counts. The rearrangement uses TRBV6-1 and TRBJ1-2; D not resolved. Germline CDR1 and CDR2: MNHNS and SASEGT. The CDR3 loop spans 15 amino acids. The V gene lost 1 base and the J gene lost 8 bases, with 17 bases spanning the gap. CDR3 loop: CASSEGRQIYRGYTF. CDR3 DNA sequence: TGTGCCAGCAGTGAAGGTCGCCAAATTTATCGCGGCTACACCTTC.

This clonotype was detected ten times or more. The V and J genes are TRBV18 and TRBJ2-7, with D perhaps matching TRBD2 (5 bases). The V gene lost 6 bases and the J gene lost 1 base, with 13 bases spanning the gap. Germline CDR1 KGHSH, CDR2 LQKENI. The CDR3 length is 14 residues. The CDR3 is CASSPSLDSYEQYF. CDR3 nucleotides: TGTGCCAGCTCCCCATCACTAGATTCCTACGAGCAGTACTTC.

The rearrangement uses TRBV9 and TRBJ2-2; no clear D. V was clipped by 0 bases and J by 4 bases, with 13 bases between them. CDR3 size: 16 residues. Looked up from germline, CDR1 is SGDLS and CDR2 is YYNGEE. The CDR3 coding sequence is TGTGCCAGCAGCGTAGGGTCCCGCGAGCTCACCGGGGAGCTGTTTTTT. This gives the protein CASSVGSRELTGELFF. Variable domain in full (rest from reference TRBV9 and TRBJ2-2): DSGVTQTPKHLITATGQRVTLRCSPRSGDLSVYWYQQSLDQGLQFLIQYYNGEERAKGNILERFSAQQFPDLHSELNLSSLELGDSALYFCASSVGSRELTGELFFGEGSRLTVL.

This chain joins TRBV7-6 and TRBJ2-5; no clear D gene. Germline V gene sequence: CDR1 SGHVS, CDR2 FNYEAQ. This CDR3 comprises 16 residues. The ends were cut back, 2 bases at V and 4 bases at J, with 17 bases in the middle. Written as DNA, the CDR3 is TGTGCCAGCAGCTTATCTTCGGGTACTTCATCAGAGACCCAGTACTTC. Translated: CASSLSSGTSSETQYF. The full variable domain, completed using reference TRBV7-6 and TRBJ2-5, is GAGVSQSPRYKVTKRGQDVALRCDPISGHVSLYWYRQALGQGPEFLTYFNYEAQQDKSGLPNDRFSAERPEGSISTLTIQRTEQRDSAMYRCASSLSSGTSSETQYFGPGTRLLVL.

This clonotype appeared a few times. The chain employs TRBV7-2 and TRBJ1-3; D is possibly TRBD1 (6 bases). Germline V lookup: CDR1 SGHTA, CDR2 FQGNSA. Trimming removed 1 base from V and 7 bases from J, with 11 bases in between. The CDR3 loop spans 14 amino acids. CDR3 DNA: TGTGCCAGCAGCTTAGGGCAGGGGAGTAACACCATATATTTT. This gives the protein CASSLGQGSNTIYF. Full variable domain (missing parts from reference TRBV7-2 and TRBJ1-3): GAGVSQSPSNKVTEKGKDVELRCDPISGHTALYWYRQSLGQGLEFLIYFQGNSAPDKSGLPSDRFSAERTGGSVSTLTIQRTQQEDSAVYLCASSLGQGSNTIYFGEGSWLTVV.

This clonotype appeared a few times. The CDR3 DNA sequence: TGTGCCAGCAGCTATAAGGGTAGCAGGGAGCAGTTCTTC. Amino acids: CASSYKGSREQFF. The chain joins TRBV7-2 to TRBJ2-1, with D uncertain. From germline, CDR1 is SGHTA and CDR2 FQGNSA. V was pared by 4 bases and J by 10 bases, with 14 bases between. The CDR3 is 13 amino acids. The entire variable domain, with the rest obtained from reference TRBV7-2 and TRBJ2-1, is as follows: GAGVSQSPSNKVTEKGKDVELRCDPISGHTALYWYRQSLGQGLEFLIYFQGNSAPDKSGLPSDRFSAERTGGSVSTLTIQRTQQEDSAVYLCASSYKGSREQFFGPGTRLTVL.

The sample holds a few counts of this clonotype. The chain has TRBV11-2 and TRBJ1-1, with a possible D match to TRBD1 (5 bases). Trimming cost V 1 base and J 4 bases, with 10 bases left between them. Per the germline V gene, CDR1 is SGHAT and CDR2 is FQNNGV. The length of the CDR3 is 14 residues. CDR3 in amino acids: CASSLARGPTEAFF. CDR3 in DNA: TGTGCCAGCAGCTTAGCACGGGGCCCCACTGAAGCTTTCTTT.

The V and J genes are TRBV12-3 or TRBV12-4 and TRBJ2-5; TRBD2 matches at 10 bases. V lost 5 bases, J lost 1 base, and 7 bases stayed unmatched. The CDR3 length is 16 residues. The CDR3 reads CASSERASGSQETQYF. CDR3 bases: TGTGCCAGCAGTGAGCGAGCTAGCGGGAGCCAAGAGACCCAGTACTTC.

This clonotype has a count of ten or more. The CDR3 region is CASSPRGGLGETQYF. CDR3 bases: TGTGCCAGCAGTCCTCGGGGGGGGCTGGGGGAGACCCAGTACTTC. This chain connects TRBV12-3 or TRBV12-4 to TRBJ2-5; 8 nucleotides match TRBD2. The CDR3 has 15 residues. The trim removed 5 bases at V and 5 bases at J, leaving 10 bases unmatched.